A selection of T cell receptor beta chains follows, all from one sample in a study of cytomegalovirus exposure and HLA in healthy donors. Repertoires were generated with immunoSEQ multiplex PCR, while TCRdb's copy carries only in-frame clones and drops some. The sample lists about 150,000 clones, about 80% occurring once. Input material: PBMCs. These receptors originate from a male donor in good health and CMV-seronegative. Each CDR3 is given with its conserved first and last residue. The order of the fields is V gene, D gene, clone size, J gene, CDR3 protein, CDR3 DNA. A D gene is named only where the DNA matches it firmly. The size field is filled for only some rows; it gives once, few, many or a size class.

V: TRBV20-1
D: .
size: .
J: TRBJ1-2
CDR3: CSAPDSYGYTF
DNA: TGCAGTGCCCCAGACAGCTATGGCTACACCTTC

V: TRBV5-6
D: TRBD1
size: .
J: TRBJ1-1
CDR3: CASSWDRVNTEAFF
DNA: TGTGCCAGCAGCTGGGACAGGGTGAACACTGAAGCTTTCTTT

V: TRBV2
D: TRBD2
size: few
J: TRBJ2-1
CDR3: CASSLERENEQFF
DNA: TGTGCCAGCAGCTTAGAGCGGGAGAATGAGCAGTTCTTC

V: TRBV5-1
D: .
size: few
J: TRBJ2-1
CDR3: CASSLEGVTYNEQFF
DNA: TGCGCCAGCAGCTTGGAGGGAGTAACCTACAATGAGCAGTTCTTC

V: TRBV6-4
D: .
size: .
J: TRBJ2-6
CDR3: CASSDGASGANVLTF
DNA: TGTGCCAGCAGTGACGGGGCCTCTGGGGCCAACGTCCTGACTTTC

V: TRBV19
D: .
size: .
J: TRBJ2-2
CDR3: CASSIYGKPNTGELFF
DNA: TGTGCCAGTAGTATATACGGGAAGCCGAACACCGGGGAGCTGTTTTTT

V: TRBV4-3
D: .
size: .
J: TRBJ2-1
CDR3: CASSQEGSTYNEQFF
DNA: TGCGCCAGCAGCCAAGAGGGCAGTACCTACAATGAGCAGTTCTTC

V: TRBV19
D: TRBD1
size: .
J: TRBJ2-7
CDR3: CASSGDSNTYEQYF
DNA: TGTGCCAGTAGTGGGGACAGCAACACCTACGAGCAGTACTTC

V: TRBV7-8
D: .
size: .
J: TRBJ2-3
CDR3: CASSLDRRMTDTQYF
DNA: TGTGCCAGCAGCTTAGATCGGCGGATGACAGATACGCAGTATTTT

V: TRBV11-3
D: TRBD1
size: once
J: TRBJ1-1
CDR3: CASSARGMNTEAFF
DNA: TGTGCCAGCAGCGCCAGGGGGATGAACACTGAAGCTTTCTTT

V: TRBV7-8
D: .
size: .
J: TRBJ2-1
CDR3: CASSLVGTPYNEQFF
DNA: TGTGCCAGCAGCTTAGTTGGGACACCGTACAATGAGCAGTTCTTC

V: TRBV5-1
D: TRBD1
size: once
J: TRBJ1-2
CDR3: CASSLDGRIQGDYGYTF
DNA: TGCGCCAGCAGCTTGGATGGCAGAATCCAGGGGGACTATGGCTACACCTTC

V: TRBV11-2
D: TRBD2
size: .
J: TRBJ2-2
CDR3: CASSPGTSGATGELFF
DNA: TGTGCCAGCAGCCCCGGGACTAGCGGTGCCACCGGGGAGCTGTTTTTT

V: TRBV5-4
D: TRBD2
size: .
J: TRBJ2-4
CDR3: CASSSRAGGGGKNIQYF
DNA: TGTGCCAGCAGCTCCAGAGCGGGGGGCGGGGGGAAAAACATTCAGTACTTC

V: TRBV7-2
D: .
size: once
J: TRBJ1-1
CDR3: CASSLQGMNTEAFF
DNA: TGTGCCAGCAGCTTACAGGGCATGAACACTGAAGCTTTCTTT

V: TRBV5-4
D: .
size: .
J: TRBJ1-4
CDR3: CASSSRQATNEKLFF
DNA: TGTGCCAGCAGCTCTCGACAGGCAACTAATGAAAAACTGTTTTTT

V: TRBV21-1
D: .
size: .
J: TRBJ1-5
CDR3: CASSKVCRGGNQPQHF
DNA: TGTGCCAGCAGCAAAGTTTGCAGGGGGGGCAATCAGCCCCAGCATTTT

V: TRBV10-3
D: .
size: .
J: TRBJ2-7
CDR3: CAISTGGTPSYEQYF
DNA: TGTGCCATCAGTACCGGGGGGACACCCTCCTACGAGCAGTACTTC

V: TRBV6-1
D: TRBD1
size: few
J: TRBJ1-1
CDR3: CASSGDRNTEAFF
DNA: TGTGCCAGCAGTGGGGACAGGAACACTGAAGCTTTCTTT

V: TRBV25-1
D: TRBD1
size: few
J: TRBJ1-2
CDR3: CASTGMGQGSGYTF
DNA: TGTGCCAGCACTGGTATGGGACAGGGTTCTGGCTACACCTTC

V: TRBV29-1
D: .
size: .
J: TRBJ1-1
CDR3: CSGQTGKEGTEAFF
DNA: TGCAGCGGTCAGACTGGCAAGGAAGGCACTGAAGCTTTCTTT

V: TRBV4-2
D: .
size: .
J: TRBJ2-7
CDR3: CASSQEAGAATGEQYF
DNA: TGTGCCAGCAGCCAAGAGGCGGGGGCGGCCACTGGCGAGCAGTACTTC

V: TRBV29-1
D: .
size: few
J: TRBJ1-2
CDR3: CSVVVGGLYGYTF
DNA: TGCAGCGTTGTTGTCGGGGGACTGTATGGCTACACCTTC

V: TRBV18
D: TRBD1
size: .
J: TRBJ2-7
CDR3: CASSGTGDHEQYF
DNA: TGTGCCAGCTCCGGGACAGGGGACCACGAGCAGTACTTC

V: TRBV2
D: .
size: .
J: TRBJ1-1
CDR3: CASSATGITEAFF
DNA: TGTGCCAGCAGCGCGACAGGAATCACTGAAGCTTTCTTT

V: TRBV6-6
D: .
size: few
J: TRBJ2-7
CDR3: CASSAGLTYEQYF
DNA: TGTGCCAGCAGCGCAGGGTTAACCTACGAGCAGTACTTC

V: TRBV6-5
D: TRBD1
size: few
J: TRBJ1-3
CDR3: CASSYDRASGNTIYF
DNA: TGTGCCAGCAGTTACGACAGGGCCAGTGGAAACACCATATATTTT

V: TRBV5-1
D: .
size: .
J: TRBJ2-1
CDR3: CASSSGTYNEQFF
DNA: TGCGCCAGCAGCTCCGGGACTTACAATGAGCAGTTCTTC

V: TRBV5-1
D: TRBD1
size: few
J: TRBJ1-5
CDR3: CASSLSTGGHQPQHF
DNA: TGCGCCAGCAGCCTTTCGACAGGGGGGCATCAGCCCCAGCATTTT

V: TRBV7-3
D: .
size: .
J: TRBJ2-3
CDR3: CASSLIAGLTDTQYF
DNA: TGTGCCAGCAGCTTAATTGCAGGGCTGACAGATACGCAGTATTTT

V: TRBV15
D: .
size: .
J: TRBJ2-7
CDR3: CATSRLMTGSSYEQYF
DNA: TGTGCCACCAGCAGACTTATGACAGGTTCCTCCTACGAGCAGTACTTC

V: TRBV30
D: TRBD1
size: .
J: TRBJ1-6
CDR3: CAWSPYSGTGDSPLHF
DNA: TGTGCCTGGAGCCCATACTCCGGGACAGGGGATTCACCCCTCCACTTT

V: TRBV19
D: TRBD1
size: .
J: TRBJ1-5
CDR3: CASSPWTGINFRNQPQHF
DNA: TGTGCCAGTAGTCCCTGGACAGGGATTAATTTTCGCAATCAGCCCCAGCATTTT

V: TRBV6-1
D: .
size: .
J: TRBJ2-1
CDR3: CASRSRRAMAEEQFF
DNA: TGTGCCAGCAGGAGCAGGAGGGCCATGGCCGAGGAGCAGTTCTTC

V: TRBV4-1
D: TRBD1
size: .
J: TRBJ1-1
CDR3: CASSTHEGAAEAFF
DNA: TGCGCCAGCAGCACCCACGAGGGGGCAGCTGAAGCTTTCTTT

V: TRBV19
D: TRBD2
size: once
J: TRBJ2-1
CDR3: CASSYPVRGSGRPVEQFF
DNA: TGTGCCAGTAGTTACCCCGTCAGGGGTAGCGGGAGGCCAGTTGAGCAGTTCTTC

V: TRBV11-2
D: .
size: .
J: TRBJ1-2
CDR3: CASSLWYTPNYGYTF
DNA: TGTGCCAGCAGCTTATGGTACACGCCTAACTATGGCTACACCTTC

V: TRBV27
D: TRBD1
size: few
J: TRBJ2-2
CDR3: CASSRRGGTGRNTGELFF
DNA: TGTGCCAGCAGCCGAAGGGGGGGGACAGGGAGAAACACCGGGGAGCTGTTTTTT

V: TRBV15
D: TRBD2
size: .
J: TRBJ2-1
CDR3: CATSTRTSSQFF
DNA: TGTGCCACCAGCACCCGGACTAGTTCGCAGTTCTTC

V: TRBV6-5
D: .
size: once
J: TRBJ2-7
CDR3: CASRAGQYYEQYF
DNA: TGTGCCAGCAGGGCCGGACAGTACTACGAGCAGTACTTC

V: TRBV9
D: .
size: .
J: TRBJ1-1
CDR3: CASSAGGGFMNTEAFF
DNA: TGTGCCAGCAGCGCAGGCGGGGGTTTCATGAACACTGAAGCTTTCTTT

V: TRBV30
D: .
size: .
J: TRBJ1-1
CDR3: CAEQGGGDTEAFF
DNA: TGTGCCGAACAGGGAGGGGGAGACACTGAAGCTTTCTTT

V: TRBV2
D: TRBD2
size: .
J: TRBJ2-2
CDR3: CASRLAGGDTGELFF
DNA: TGTGCCAGCAGACTAGCGGGAGGGGACACCGGGGAGCTGTTTTTT

V: TRBV6-4
D: TRBD2
size: few
J: TRBJ2-1
CDR3: CASSGLAGGRSSYNEQFF
DNA: TGTGCCAGCAGTGGACTAGCGGGCGGGAGGTCCTCCTACAATGAGCAGTTCTTC

V: TRBV5-1
D: .
size: .
J: TRBJ2-7
CDR3: CASSLVPSSYEQYF
DNA: TGCGCCAGCAGCTTGGTTCCGAGCTCCTACGAGCAGTACTTC

V: TRBV6-5
D: TRBD1
size: .
J: TRBJ1-2
CDR3: CASSRQGRVYGYTF
DNA: TGTGCCAGCAGTAGACAGGGAAGAGTCTATGGCTACACCTTC

V: TRBV11-2
D: .
size: .
J: TRBJ2-3
CDR3: CASSGRDDSTDTQYF
DNA: TGTGCCAGCAGCGGGCGGGACGACAGCACAGATACGCAGTATTTT

V: TRBV4-1
D: TRBD2
size: .
J: TRBJ2-1
CDR3: CASSRLAGVDEQFF
DNA: TGCGCCAGCAGCCGACTAGCGGGAGTTGATGAGCAGTTCTTC

V: TRBV2
D: .
size: .
J: TRBJ2-7
CDR3: CASTEDNYEQYF
DNA: TGTGCCAGCACAGAAGACAACTACGAGCAGTACTTC

V: TRBV7-2
D: .
size: .
J: TRBJ2-1
CDR3: CASSLLGRYNEQFF
DNA: TGTGCCAGCAGCTTACTAGGGAGATACAATGAGCAGTTCTTC

V: TRBV28
D: TRBD1
size: .
J: TRBJ2-7
CDR3: CASTSNRGRNEQYF
DNA: TGTGCCAGCACCTCGAACAGGGGGCGAAACGAGCAGTACTTC

V: TRBV4-2
D: TRBD2
size: .
J: TRBJ2-1
CDR3: CASSPKPGLAGGPNEQFF
DNA: TGTGCCAGCAGCCCTAAACCGGGACTAGCGGGAGGGCCCAATGAGCAGTTCTTC

V: TRBV9
D: .
size: .
J: TRBJ2-7
CDR3: CASSPDSGSYEQYF
DNA: TGTGCCAGCAGCCCAGACAGTGGCTCCTACGAGCAGTACTTC

V: TRBV6-5
D: TRBD1
size: .
J: TRBJ1-2
CDR3: CATLRGGQGNGYTF
DNA: TGTGCCACCCTACGCGGAGGACAGGGGAATGGCTACACCTTC

V: TRBV25-1
D: TRBD2
size: few
J: TRBJ2-1
CDR3: CASSDSGLGYNEQFF
DNA: TGTGCCAGCAGTGATAGCGGGTTGGGTTACAATGAGCAGTTCTTC

V: TRBV30
D: TRBD1
size: few
J: TRBJ1-3
CDR3: CAWGTVSGNTIYF
DNA: TGTGCCTGGGGGACAGTTTCTGGAAACACCATATATTTT

V: TRBV10-3
D: TRBD1
size: .
J: TRBJ2-2
CDR3: CAISESGGAGGELFF
DNA: TGTGCCATCAGTGAGTCAGGGGGCGCCGGCGGGGAGCTGTTTTTT

V: TRBV10-3
D: TRBD1
size: .
J: TRBJ2-7
CDR3: CATTQGTGGSYEQYF
DNA: TGTGCCACCACCCAAGGGACAGGGGGTAGCTACGAGCAGTACTTC